This paragraph reports one T cell receptor beta chain. The antigen remains undetermined. Profiling relied on immunoSEQ multiplex PCR, and the TCRdb table lists in-frame clones only, not all of them. The sample lists fewer than 600,000 clones; roughly four fifths were seen once. The entry originates in a study of shared clonotypes between healthy human individuals. General study points: The small donor group covered limited genetic and exposure diversity.

Source material: PBMCs. The source of this sequence is a woman aged 35 to 49 in good health. Some clones in this sample may be carry-over from other donors' samples.

The CDR3 protein is CASSLAGSRGNTIYF. For the CDR3, the DNA is TGTGCCAGCAGCTTAGCCGGGTCTCGTGGAAACACCATATATTTT. This chain links TRBV7-2 with TRBJ1-3; no definite D call. Trimming pared 0 bases from V and 3 bases from J, leaving 9 bases between. Per germline, CDR1 SGHTA and CDR2 FQGNSA. The CDR3 runs 15 residues.